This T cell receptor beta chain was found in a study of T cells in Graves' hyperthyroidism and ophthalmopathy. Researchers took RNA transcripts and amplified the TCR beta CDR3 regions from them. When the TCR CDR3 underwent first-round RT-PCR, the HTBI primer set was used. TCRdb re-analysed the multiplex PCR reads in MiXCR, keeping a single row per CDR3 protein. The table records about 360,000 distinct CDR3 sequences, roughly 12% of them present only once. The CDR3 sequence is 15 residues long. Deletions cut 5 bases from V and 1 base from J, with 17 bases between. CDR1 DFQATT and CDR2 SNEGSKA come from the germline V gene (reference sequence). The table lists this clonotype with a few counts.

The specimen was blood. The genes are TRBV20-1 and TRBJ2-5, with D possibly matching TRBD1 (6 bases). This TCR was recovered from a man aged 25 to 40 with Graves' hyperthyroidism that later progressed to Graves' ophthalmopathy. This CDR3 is CSAPLGAATQETQYF. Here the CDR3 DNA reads TGCAGTGCTCCCTTGGGGGCAGCCACCCAAGAGACCCAGTACTTC.